This is a list of T cell receptor beta chains from one sample in a study of T-cell reconstitution after alpha-beta-depleted transplantation in children. Via MiXCR, TCRdb re-called the PCR reads, giving one row per CDR3 protein. This table has hundreds of thousands of distinct CDR3 sequences, over 10% appearing once. Sequenced here: PBMCs, mostly from graft donor cells, sampled 360 days after TCRalphabeta/CD19-depleted stem cell transplant. These receptors came from a male patient between 10 and 17 years old who had a stem cell transplant for acute myeloid leukemia, so the T cells may come from the graft donor. Both conserved end residues are part of each CDR3. The D gene is left open where the match is weak. Clone size is not always given. Where it is, it says once, few, many or a class for expanded clones.

j_call	v_call	d_call	clone_size	cdr3_nt	cdr3_aa
TRBJ2-2	TRBV29-1	TRBD1	many	TGCAGCGTGGGCCTGATAGACAGGGGGAACACCGGGGAGCTGTTTTTT	CSVGLIDRGNTGELFF
TRBJ2-1	TRBV29-1	TRBD2	few	TGCAGCGTCGAAGATAGGACTAGCGGGAGGATTGAGCAGTTCTTC	CSVEDRTSGRIEQFF
TRBJ2-7	TRBV20-1	NA	many	TGCAGTGCTAACCTCCCTAGGGGCCCTCTAACCTACGAGCAGTACTTC	CSANLPRGPLTYEQYF
TRBJ2-7	TRBV11-1	TRBD2	NA	TGTGCCAGCAGCTTAAGGGGACTAGCGGGTTCATCCTCCTACGAGCAGTACTTC	CASSLRGLAGSSSYEQYF
TRBJ2-1	TRBV28	TRBD1	many	TGTGCCAGCAGTGCCGGTCCTCGGACAGGGTATATGGTCCATGAGCAGTTCTTC	CASSAGPRTGYMVHEQFF
TRBJ2-2	TRBV4-3	NA	few	TGCGCCAGCAGCCAAGAAGGCGGGCTGCCCACCGGGGAGCTGTTTTTT	CASSQEGGLPTGELFF
TRBJ2-6	TRBV5-4	NA	NA	TGTGCCAGCAGCTTGAGTGGACAGGCCCTATTAGCGGGAGGGGCCAACGTCCTGACTTTC	CASSLSGQALLAGGANVLTF
TRBJ1-5	TRBV7-8	NA	few	TGTGCCAGCAGCTTCCTCAGGGGAGGGGGCAATCAGCCCCAGCATTTT	CASSFLRGGGNQPQHF
TRBJ2-7	TRBV20-1	TRBD2	NA	TGCAGTGCCCGGACTAGCGGGGGGAGGAGTTACGAGCAGTACTTC	CSARTSGGRSYEQYF
TRBJ2-1	TRBV7-3	TRBD2	NA	TGTGCCAGCAACCCCTGGGGCTCGGGGACTAGTCTCTACAATGAGCAGTTCTTC	CASNPWGSGTSLYNEQFF
TRBJ2-7	TRBV12-3/TRBV12-4	TRBD2	many	TGTGCCAGCAGTTTCCGTAGCGGGAGGATCGAGCAGTACTTC	CASSFRSGRIEQYF
TRBJ2-5	TRBV20-1	NA	NA	TGCAGTGCCCCGCGGTTGTCAGGGACCCAGTACTTC	CSAPRLSGTQYF
TRBJ2-1	TRBV12-3/TRBV12-4	NA	NA	TGTGCCAGCAGCCCGGAAAGGGGTGAGCAGTTCTTC	CASSPERGEQFF
TRBJ2-7	TRBV7-6	NA	NA	TGTGCCAGCAGCTTAGAAAAGTCGAGCTCCTACGAGCAGTACTTC	CASSLEKSSSYEQYF
TRBJ2-1	TRBV4-3	NA	NA	TGCGCCAGCAGCCAACGGGTGATCCTCTCCTACAGTGAGCAGTTCTTC	CASSQRVILSYSEQFF
TRBJ1-1	TRBV4-3	NA	NA	TGCGCCAGCAGCCAAGATATCGGAACGCGGGTAAACACTGAAGCTTTCTTT	CASSQDIGTRVNTEAFF
TRBJ1-5	TRBV12-3/TRBV12-4	TRBD1	few	TGTGCCAGCAGTACAGGGGGGTTCGGCAATCAGCCCCAGCATTTT	CASSTGGFGNQPQHF
TRBJ2-7	TRBV11-2	TRBD2	NA	TGTGCCAGCAGCTTGGGACTAGCGGGAGGACAGGCCTACGAGCAGTACTTC	CASSLGLAGGQAYEQYF
TRBJ2-7	TRBV2	NA	NA	TGTGCCAGCAGCGATACTAGGATCTCCTACGAGCAGTACTTC	CASSDTRISYEQYF
TRBJ2-2	TRBV3-1	NA	NA	TGTGCCAGCAGCCGAGGGGTTCAGGGCCCGAACACCGGGGAGCTGTTTTTT	CASSRGVQGPNTGELFF
TRBJ2-7	TRBV9	TRBD2	NA	TGTGCCAGCAGCGTAGGGGGACTAGCGGGAGTAAACGAGCAGTACTTC	CASSVGGLAGVNEQYF
TRBJ2-7	TRBV12-3/TRBV12-4	TRBD1	few	TGTGCCAGCAGTTCCCTCCGACAGGGCGGGCCCCCCTACGAGCAGTACTTC	CASSSLRQGGPPYEQYF
TRBJ2-1	TRBV29-1	NA	NA	TGCAGCGTTGAGGGAGGGGGTGAGCAGTTCTTC	CSVEGGGEQFF
TRBJ2-5	TRBV27	NA	NA	TGTGCCAGCAGTTTAGGCCCCGGGACACCCCAAGAGACCCAGTACTTC	CASSLGPGTPQETQYF
TRBJ2-5	TRBV10-3	TRBD2	many	TGTGCCATCAGTGATCTGGGTGGTAGCGGGAGCTTCCAAGAGACCCAGTACTTC	CAISDLGGSGSFQETQYF
TRBJ1-2	TRBV5-1	TRBD1	few	TGCGCCAGCAGCCCCACAGGGGGTCATGGCTACACCTTC	CASSPTGGHGYTF